This T cell receptor (beta chain) stems from a study of metastatic and nonmetastatic thyroid tumors. Background on the study: Thyroid patients, malignant and benign, had repertoires compared across blood and tumor or nodule tissue. Points from the study as a whole: Reportedly, malignant thyroid tumors had significantly higher TCR beta diversity than benign nodules, in blood and tumor.

This clone was counted at least ten times. Its specificity is unknown. None of the patients had undergone any treatment ahead of thyroid surgery. In the authors' workflow: In papillary thyroid cancer, a distant-metastasis classifier was built using CDR3 differences across clinicopathological groups. TCRdb redid the clone calls on the PCR reads using MiXCR. TCRdb's processing, not the study's, gives the V and J calls here. The sample consists of more than 8,500 clones, approximately 11% of them appearing once. The length of the CDR3 is 16 residues. From germline, CDR1 is SNHLY and CDR2 FYNNEI. V gave up 10 bases and J gave up 0 bases, with 20 bases separating them.

Sequences were obtained from tumor tissue. This TCR derives from a female donor with papillary thyroid cancer or a benign thyroid nodule (not recorded which). Some clones in this sample may be carry-over from other donors' samples. The chain is built from TRBV2 and TRBJ2-3, with TRBD2 as a possible D gene (6 bases). In DNA form, the CDR3 reads TGTGCCATTCCAGATGGGACTTCCGCAAGCACAGATACGCAGTATTTT. It encodes CAIPDGTSASTDTQYF.